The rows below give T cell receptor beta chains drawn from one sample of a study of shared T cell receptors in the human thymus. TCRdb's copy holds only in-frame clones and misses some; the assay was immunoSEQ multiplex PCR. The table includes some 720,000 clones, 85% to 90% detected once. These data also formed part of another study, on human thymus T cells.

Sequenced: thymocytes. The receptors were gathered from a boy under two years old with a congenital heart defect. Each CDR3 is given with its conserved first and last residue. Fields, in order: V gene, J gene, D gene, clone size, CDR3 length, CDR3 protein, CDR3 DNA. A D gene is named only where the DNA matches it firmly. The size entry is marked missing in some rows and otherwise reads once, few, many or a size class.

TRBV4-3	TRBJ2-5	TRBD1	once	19	CASSQSNYRDRGISETQYF	TGCGCCAGCAGCCAATCTAATTATCGGGACAGGGGGATTTCAGAGACCCAGTACTTC
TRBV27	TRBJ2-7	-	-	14	CASSFRRDSYEQYF	TGTGCCAGCAGTTTCAGGAGGGACTCCTACGAGCAGTACTTC
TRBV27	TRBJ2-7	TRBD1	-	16	CASSSVPGQSSYEQYF	TGTGCCAGCAGTTCCGTGCCGGGACAGAGCTCCTACGAGCAGTACTTC
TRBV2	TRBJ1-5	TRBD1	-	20	CASSEARVGTGGGSNQPQHF	TGTGCCAGCAGTGAAGCGCGAGTTGGAACAGGGGGAGGCAGCAATCAGCCCCAGCATTTT
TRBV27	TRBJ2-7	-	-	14	CASSSHQGREEQYF	TGTGCCAGCAGTTCACATCAGGGGCGGGAGGAGCAGTACTTC
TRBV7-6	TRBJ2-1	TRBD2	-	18	CASSLALKGRDLHNEQFF	TGTGCCAGCAGCTTAGCGCTAAAGGGGAGGGACCTCCACAATGAGCAGTTCTTC
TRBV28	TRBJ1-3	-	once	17	CASSLNDRLALENTIYF	TGTGCCAGCAGTTTGAATGACAGGCTCGCTTTGGAAAACACCATATATTTT
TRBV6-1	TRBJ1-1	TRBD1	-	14	CASRGTTGDTEAFF	TGTGCCAGCAGGGGTACCACAGGGGACACTGAAGCTTTCTTT
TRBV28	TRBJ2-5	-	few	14	CASTRWTATETQYF	TGTGCCAGCACCCGGTGGACTGCCACAGAGACCCAGTACTTC
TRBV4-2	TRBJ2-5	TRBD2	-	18	CASSQERTSGSGVETQYF	TGTGCCAGCAGCCAAGAGAGGACTAGCGGGAGCGGCGTAGAGACCCAGTACTTC
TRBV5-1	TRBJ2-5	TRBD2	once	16	CASTLLSLAGGETQYF	TGCGCCAGCACCCTCTTATCTCTAGCGGGGGGAGAGACCCAGTACTTC
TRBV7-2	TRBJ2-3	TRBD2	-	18	CASSPSRLAGGEGDTQYF	TGTGCCAGCAGCCCAAGCCGACTAGCGGGAGGAGAGGGTGATACGCAGTATTTT
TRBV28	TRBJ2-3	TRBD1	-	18	CASSLGPWDRGHTDTQYF	TGTGCCAGCAGTTTGGGACCGTGGGACAGGGGGCACACAGATACGCAGTATTTT
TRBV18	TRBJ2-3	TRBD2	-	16	CASSPLAGVGTDTQYF	TGTGCCAGCTCACCTTTAGCGGGAGTGGGCACAGATACGCAGTATTTT
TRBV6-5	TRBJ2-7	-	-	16	CASSYSRRGPSYEQYF	TGTGCCAGCAGTTACTCGAGAAGGGGCCCCTCCTACGAGCAGTACTTC
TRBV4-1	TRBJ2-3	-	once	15	CASSQQGPRGDTQYF	TGCGCCAGCAGCCAACAGGGGCCTCGGGGAGATACGCAGTATTTT
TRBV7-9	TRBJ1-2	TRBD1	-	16	CASRYPFGTGHYGYTF	TGTGCCAGCAGATACCCCTTCGGGACAGGGCACTATGGCTACACCTTC
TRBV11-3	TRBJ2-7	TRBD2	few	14	CASTGAGEAHEQYF	TGTGCCAGCACCGGAGCGGGAGAAGCACACGAGCAGTACTTC
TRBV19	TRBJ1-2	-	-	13	CASSWGENYGYTF	TGTGCCAGCTCGTGGGGAGAGAACTATGGCTACACCTTC
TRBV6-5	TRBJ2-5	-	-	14	CASSYTDRRETQYF	TGTGCCAGCAGTTACACGGATCGGCGGGAAACCCAGTACTTC
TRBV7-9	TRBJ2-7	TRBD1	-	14	CASSQYRGSYEQYF	TGTGCCAGCAGCCAATACAGGGGAAGCTACGAGCAGTACTTC
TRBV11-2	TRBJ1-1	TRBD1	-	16	CASSCHLTGGGTEAFF	TGTGCCAGCAGCTGTCACCTGACAGGGGGCGGCACTGAAGCTTTCTTT
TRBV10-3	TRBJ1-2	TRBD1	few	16	CAINQGQGERLYGYTF	TGTGCCATCAACCAGGGACAGGGGGAACGACTTTATGGCTACACCTTC
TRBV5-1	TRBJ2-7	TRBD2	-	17	CASRPWTSGSAGYEQYF	TGCGCCAGCAGACCCTGGACTAGCGGGAGTGCCGGCTACGAGCAGTACTTC
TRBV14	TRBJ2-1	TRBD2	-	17	CASSQRTSGSFDNEQFF	TGTGCCAGCAGCCAGAGGACTAGCGGGAGTTTCGACAATGAGCAGTTCTTC
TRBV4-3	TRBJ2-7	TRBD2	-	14	CASSRSGSENEQYF	TGCGCCAGCAGCCGTAGCGGGAGTGAGAACGAGCAGTACTTC
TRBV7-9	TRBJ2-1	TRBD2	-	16	CASSLEPSGVAAGQFF	TGTGCCAGCAGCTTAGAACCTAGCGGAGTGGCGGCTGGGCAGTTCTTC
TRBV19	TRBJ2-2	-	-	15	CASTSWERFAGELFF	TGTGCCAGTACCTCTTGGGAGAGGTTCGCCGGGGAGCTGTTTTTT
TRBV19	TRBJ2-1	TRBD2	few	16	CASSDRLAGGVDEQFF	TGTGCCAGTAGTGACCGACTAGCGGGAGGGGTTGATGAGCAGTTCTTC
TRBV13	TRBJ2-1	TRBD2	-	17	CASSLDGGRTSGDEQFF	TGTGCCAGCAGCTTGGACGGCGGGCGGACTAGCGGCGATGAGCAGTTCTTC
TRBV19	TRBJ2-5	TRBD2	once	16	CASSTQKREGPKTQYF	TGTGCCAGTAGTACCCAGAAGCGGGAGGGCCCAAAGACCCAGTACTTC
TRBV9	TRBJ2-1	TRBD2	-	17	CASSVPPGLAYNNEQFF	TGTGCCAGCAGCGTCCCCCCGGGACTAGCATACAACAATGAGCAGTTCTTC
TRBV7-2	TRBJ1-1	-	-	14	CASSFRGLGTEAFF	TGTGCCAGCAGCTTCAGGGGATTGGGCACTGAAGCTTTCTTT
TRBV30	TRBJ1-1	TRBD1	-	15	CAWGGNRGLGTEAFF	TGTGCCTGGGGGGGGAACAGGGGGCTAGGCACTGAAGCTTTCTTT
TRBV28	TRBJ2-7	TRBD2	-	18	CASSPTHTEREWNYEQYF	TGTGCCAGCAGTCCAACCCACACAGAGCGGGAGTGGAACTACGAGCAGTACTTC
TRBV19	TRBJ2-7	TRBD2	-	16	CASSRGGEGTAYEQYF	TGTGCCAGTAGTAGGGGGGGTGAGGGTACCGCCTACGAGCAGTACTTC
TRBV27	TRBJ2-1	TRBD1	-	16	CASSLGGDRGSPEQFF	TGTGCCAGCAGTTTGGGAGGGGACAGGGGTTCTCCTGAGCAGTTCTTC
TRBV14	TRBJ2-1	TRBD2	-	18	CASSQVGFSGRFYNEQFF	TGTGCCAGCAGCCAAGTGGGGTTCAGCGGGAGGTTCTACAATGAGCAGTTCTTC
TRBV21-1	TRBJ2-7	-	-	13	CASVAPDRDEQYF	TGTGCCAGCGTTGCACCGGACAGGGACGAGCAGTACTTC
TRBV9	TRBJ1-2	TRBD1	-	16	CASSGAGGGLNYGYTF	TGTGCCAGCAGCGGGGCAGGGGGTGGGCTTAACTATGGCTACACCTTC
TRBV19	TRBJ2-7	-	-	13	CASTSSGTYEQYF	TGTGCCAGTACGAGTAGCGGAACCTACGAGCAGTACTTC
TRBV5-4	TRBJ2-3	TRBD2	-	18	CASSLLGLAGGATDTQYF	TGTGCCAGCAGCTTGTTGGGACTAGCGGGGGGGGCCACAGATACGCAGTATTTT